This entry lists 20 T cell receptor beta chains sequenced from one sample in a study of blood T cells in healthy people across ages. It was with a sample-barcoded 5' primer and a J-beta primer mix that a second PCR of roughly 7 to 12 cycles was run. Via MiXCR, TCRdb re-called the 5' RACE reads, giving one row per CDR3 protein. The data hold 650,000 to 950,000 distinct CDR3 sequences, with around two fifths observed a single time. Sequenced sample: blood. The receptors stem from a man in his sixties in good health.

CDR3 in DNA: TGTGCCAGCAGCTTAGGACAGGGTAACGGGGAGCTGTTTTTT. Protein: CASSLGQGNGELFF. The rearrangement joins TRBV11-2 to TRBJ2-2; 7 bases are a match to TRBD1. V dropped 1 base and J dropped 7; count of bases not matched to a gene: 3. The CDR3 extends over 14 amino acids. Germline CDR1 reads SGHAT; CDR2 reads FQNNGV.

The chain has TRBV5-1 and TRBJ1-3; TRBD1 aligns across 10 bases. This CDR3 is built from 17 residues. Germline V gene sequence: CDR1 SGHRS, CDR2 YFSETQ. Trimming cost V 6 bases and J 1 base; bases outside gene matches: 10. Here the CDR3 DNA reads TGCGCCAGCAAAAGGACAGGGGGATTTGATTCTGGAAACACCATATATTTT. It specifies CASKRTGGFDSGNTIYF.

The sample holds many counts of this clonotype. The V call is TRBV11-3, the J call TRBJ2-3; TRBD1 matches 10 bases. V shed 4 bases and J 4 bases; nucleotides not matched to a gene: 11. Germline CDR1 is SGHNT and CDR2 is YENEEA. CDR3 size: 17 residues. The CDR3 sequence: CASSSTGTGVGADTQYF. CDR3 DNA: TGTGCCAGCAGCTCCACCGGGACAGGGGTTGGGGCAGATACGCAGTATTTT. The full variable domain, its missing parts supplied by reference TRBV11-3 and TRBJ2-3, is EAGVVQSPRYKIIEKKQPVAFWCNPISGHNTLYWYLQNLGQGPELLIRYENEEAVDDSQLPKDRFSAERLKGVDSTLKIQPAELGDSAVYLCASSSTGTGVGADTQYFGPGTRLTVL.

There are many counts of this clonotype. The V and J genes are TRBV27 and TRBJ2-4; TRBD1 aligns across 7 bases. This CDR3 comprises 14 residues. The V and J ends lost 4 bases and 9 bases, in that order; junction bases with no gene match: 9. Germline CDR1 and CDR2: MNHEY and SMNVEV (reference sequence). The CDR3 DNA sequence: TGTGCCAGCAGTTACCGACAGGGTTCAGGCATTCAGTACTTC. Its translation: CASSYRQGSGIQYF.

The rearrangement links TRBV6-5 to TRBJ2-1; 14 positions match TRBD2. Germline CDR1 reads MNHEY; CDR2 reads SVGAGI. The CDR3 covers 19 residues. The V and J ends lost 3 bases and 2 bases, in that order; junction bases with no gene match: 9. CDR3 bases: TGTGCCAGCAGTTATAGTCCGGGACTAGCGGGGGCCGCCTACAATGAGCAGTTCTTC. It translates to CASSYSPGLAGAAYNEQFF.

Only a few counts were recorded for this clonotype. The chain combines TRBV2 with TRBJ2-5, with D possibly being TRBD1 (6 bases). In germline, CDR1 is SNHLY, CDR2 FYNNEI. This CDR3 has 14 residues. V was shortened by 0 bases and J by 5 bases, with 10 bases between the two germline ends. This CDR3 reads CASSEAGAWETQYF. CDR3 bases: TGTGCCAGCAGTGAAGCGGGGGCCTGGGAGACCCAGTACTTC.

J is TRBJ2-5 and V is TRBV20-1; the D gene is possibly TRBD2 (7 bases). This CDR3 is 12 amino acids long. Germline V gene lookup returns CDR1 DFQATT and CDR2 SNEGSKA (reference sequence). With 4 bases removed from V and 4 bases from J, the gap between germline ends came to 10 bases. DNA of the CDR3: TGCAGTGCTATGAGGGGGGGAGAGACCCAGTACTTC. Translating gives CSAMRGGETQYF.

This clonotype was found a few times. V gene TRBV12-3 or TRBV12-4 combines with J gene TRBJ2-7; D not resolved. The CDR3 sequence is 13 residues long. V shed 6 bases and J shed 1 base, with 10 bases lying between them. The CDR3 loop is CASRTSPSYEQYF. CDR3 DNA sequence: TGTGCCAGCAGGACCTCACCGTCCTACGAGCAGTACTTC.

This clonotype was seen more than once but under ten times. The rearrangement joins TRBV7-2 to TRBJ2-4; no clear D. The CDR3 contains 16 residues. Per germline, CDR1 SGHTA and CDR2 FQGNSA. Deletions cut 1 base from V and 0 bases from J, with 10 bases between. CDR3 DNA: TGTGCCAGCAGCTTAGAAGGAAGGTTAGCCAAAAACATTCAGTACTTC. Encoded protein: CASSLEGRLAKNIQYF.

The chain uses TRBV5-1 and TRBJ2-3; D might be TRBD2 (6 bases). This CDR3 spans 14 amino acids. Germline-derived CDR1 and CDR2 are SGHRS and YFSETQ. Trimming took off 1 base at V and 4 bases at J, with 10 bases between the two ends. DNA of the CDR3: TGCGCCAGCAGCTTGCCTAGCGCCGCAGATACGCAGTATTTT. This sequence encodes CASSLPSAADTQYF.

Here the CDR3 DNA reads TGTGCCAGCAGTTACACGCGGGGCCGCCCCCAAGAGCAGTACTTC. Translated, it gives CASSYTRGRPQEQYF. This chain uses TRBV6-5 with TRBJ2-4, with D maybe TRBD2 (6 bases). This CDR3 spans 15 amino acids. Between the trimmed V and J ends, which lost 2 bases and 13 bases, there was a span of 21 bases. Germline CDR1 is MNHEY and CDR2 is SVGAGI.

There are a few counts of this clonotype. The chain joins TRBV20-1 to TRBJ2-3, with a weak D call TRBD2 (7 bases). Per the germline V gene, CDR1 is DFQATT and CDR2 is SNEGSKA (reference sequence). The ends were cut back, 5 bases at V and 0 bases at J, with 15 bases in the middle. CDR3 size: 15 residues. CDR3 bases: TGCAGTGCTGGGGGGGCGGTGACTAGCACAGATACGCAGTATTTT. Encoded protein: CSAGGAVTSTDTQYF.

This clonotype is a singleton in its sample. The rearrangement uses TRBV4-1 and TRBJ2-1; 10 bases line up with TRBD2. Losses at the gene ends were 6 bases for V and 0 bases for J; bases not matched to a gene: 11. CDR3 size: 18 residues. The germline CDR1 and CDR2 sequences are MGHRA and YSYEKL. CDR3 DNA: TGCGCCAGCAGGCCTAGCGGGGGCCGTCCCAGCTCCTACAATGAGCAGTTCTTC. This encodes CASRPSGGRPSSYNEQFF.

For the CDR3, the DNA is TGCGCCAGCAGCTTGAGACAGGGGGAGTACCACAATGAGCAGTTCTTC. Translated: CASSLRQGEYHNEQFF. The chain recombines TRBV5-1 with TRBJ2-1; 9 bases align to TRBD1. Germline-derived CDR1 and CDR2 are SGHRS and YFSETQ. This CDR3 is 16 amino acids long. Germline trimming cut 1 base from V and 5 bases from J; bases unmatched to any gene: 7.

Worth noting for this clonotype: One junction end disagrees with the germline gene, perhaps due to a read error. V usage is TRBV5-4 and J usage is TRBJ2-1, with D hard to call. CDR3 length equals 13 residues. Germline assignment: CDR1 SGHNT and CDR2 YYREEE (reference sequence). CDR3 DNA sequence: TGTGCCAGCAGCTTGGGAAGGCGGAATGAGCGGTTCTTC. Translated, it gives CASSLGRRNERFF.

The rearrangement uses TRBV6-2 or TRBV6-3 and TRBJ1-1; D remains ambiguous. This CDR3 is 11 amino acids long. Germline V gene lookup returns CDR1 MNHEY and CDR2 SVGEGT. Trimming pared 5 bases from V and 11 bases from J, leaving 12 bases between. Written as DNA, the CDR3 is TGTGCCAGCAGTGACACCCAGGTCGCTTTCTTT. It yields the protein CASSDTQVAFF.

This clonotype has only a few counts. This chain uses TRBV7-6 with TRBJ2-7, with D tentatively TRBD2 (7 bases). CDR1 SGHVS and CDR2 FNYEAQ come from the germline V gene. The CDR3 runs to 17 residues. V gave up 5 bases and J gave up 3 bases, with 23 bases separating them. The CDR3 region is CASSPLMSGGAFYEQYF. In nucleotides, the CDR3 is TGTGCCAGCAGCCCCCTTATGTCGGGGGGCGCCTTCTACGAGCAGTACTTC.

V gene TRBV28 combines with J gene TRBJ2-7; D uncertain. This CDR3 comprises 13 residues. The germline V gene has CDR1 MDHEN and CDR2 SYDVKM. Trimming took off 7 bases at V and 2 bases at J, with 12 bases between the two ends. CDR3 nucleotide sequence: TGTGCCAGCACGTACCATGGTGCCTACGAGCAGTACTTC. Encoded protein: CASTYHGAYEQYF.

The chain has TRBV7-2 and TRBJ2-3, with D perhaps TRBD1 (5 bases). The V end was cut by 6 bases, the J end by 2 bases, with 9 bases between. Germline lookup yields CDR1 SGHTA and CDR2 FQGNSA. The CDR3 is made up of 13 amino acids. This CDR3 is CASRIRDTDTQYF. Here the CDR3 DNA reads TGTGCCAGCAGAATCAGGGACACAGATACGCAGTATTTT.

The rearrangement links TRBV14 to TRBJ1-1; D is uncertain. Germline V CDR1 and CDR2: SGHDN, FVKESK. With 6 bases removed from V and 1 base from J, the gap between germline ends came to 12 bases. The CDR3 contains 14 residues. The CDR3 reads CASSPFHPNTEAFF. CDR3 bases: TGTGCCAGCAGTCCCTTCCATCCGAACACTGAAGCTTTCTTT.